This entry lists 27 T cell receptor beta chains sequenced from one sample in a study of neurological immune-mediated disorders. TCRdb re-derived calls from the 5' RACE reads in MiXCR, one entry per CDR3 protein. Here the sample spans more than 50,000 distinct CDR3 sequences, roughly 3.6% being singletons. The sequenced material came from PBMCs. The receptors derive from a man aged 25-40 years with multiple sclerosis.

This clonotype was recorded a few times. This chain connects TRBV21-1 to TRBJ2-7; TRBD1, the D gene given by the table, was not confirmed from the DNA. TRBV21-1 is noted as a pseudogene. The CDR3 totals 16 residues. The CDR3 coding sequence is TGTGCCAGCAGCAAAGGTTTGGGGACAGGGAACTACGAGCAGTACTTC. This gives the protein CASSKGLGTGNYEQYF.

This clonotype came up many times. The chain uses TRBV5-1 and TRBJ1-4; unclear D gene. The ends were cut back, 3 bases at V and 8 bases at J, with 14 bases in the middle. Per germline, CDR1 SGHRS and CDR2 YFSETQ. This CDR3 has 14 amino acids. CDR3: CASSSDRALEKLFF. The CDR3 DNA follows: TGCGCCAGCAGCTCGGACCGTGCATTAGAAAAACTGTTTTTT.

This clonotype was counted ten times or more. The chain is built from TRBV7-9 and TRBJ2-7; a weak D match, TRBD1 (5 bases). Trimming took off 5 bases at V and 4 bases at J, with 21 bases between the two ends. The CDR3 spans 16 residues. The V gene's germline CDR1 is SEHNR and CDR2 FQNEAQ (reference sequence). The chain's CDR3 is CASSPLGSAGKYEQYF. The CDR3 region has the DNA TGTGCCAGCAGCCCTCTCGGTTCGGCAGGGAAATACGAGCAGTACTTC.

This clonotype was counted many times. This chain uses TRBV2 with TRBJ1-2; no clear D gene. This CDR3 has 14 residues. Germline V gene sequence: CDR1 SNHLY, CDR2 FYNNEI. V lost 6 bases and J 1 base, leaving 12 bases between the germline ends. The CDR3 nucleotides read TGTGCCAGCAGCATCGAGTGGGGTAACTATGGCTACACCTTC. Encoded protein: CASSIEWGNYGYTF.

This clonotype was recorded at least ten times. Here the CDR3 reads CASSLVGGTTDTQYF. CDR3 nucleotides: TGCGCCAGCAGCTTGGTTGGGGGAACCACAGATACGCAGTATTTT. The chain links TRBV5-1 to TRBJ2-3, with D perhaps TRBD1 or TRBD2 (5 bases each). CDR1 is SGHRS, CDR2 YFSETQ, per germline. Trimming took off 0 bases at V and 2 bases at J, with 10 bases between the two ends. This CDR3 contains 15 residues. Full variable domain (missing parts from reference TRBV5-1 and TRBJ2-3): KAGVTQTPRYLIKTRGQQVTLSCSPISGHRSVSWYQQTPGQGLQFLFEYFSETQRNKGNFPGRFSGRQFSNSRSEMNVSTLELGDSALYLCASSLVGGTTDTQYFGPGTRLTVL.

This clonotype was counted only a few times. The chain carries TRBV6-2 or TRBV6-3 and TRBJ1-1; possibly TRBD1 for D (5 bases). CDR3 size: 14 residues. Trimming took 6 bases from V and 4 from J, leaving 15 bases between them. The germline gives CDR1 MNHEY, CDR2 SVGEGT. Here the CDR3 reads CASRIRGPVTEAFF. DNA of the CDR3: TGTGCCAGCAGAATACGGGGACCCGTCACTGAAGCTTTCTTT.

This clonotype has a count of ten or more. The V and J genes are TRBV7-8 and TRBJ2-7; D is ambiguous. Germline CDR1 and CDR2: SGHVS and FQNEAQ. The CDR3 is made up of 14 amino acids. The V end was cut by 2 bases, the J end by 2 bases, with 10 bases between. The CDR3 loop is CASSLLGPTYEQYF. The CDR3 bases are TGTGCCAGCAGCTTACTAGGACCAACCTACGAGCAGTACTTC.

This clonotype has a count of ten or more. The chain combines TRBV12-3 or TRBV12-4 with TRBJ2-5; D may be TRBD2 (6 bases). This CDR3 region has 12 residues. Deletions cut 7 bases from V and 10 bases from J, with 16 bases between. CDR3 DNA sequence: TGTGCCAGCACCGCAAGGGAAGCGGGCCAGTACTTC. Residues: CASTAREAGQYF.

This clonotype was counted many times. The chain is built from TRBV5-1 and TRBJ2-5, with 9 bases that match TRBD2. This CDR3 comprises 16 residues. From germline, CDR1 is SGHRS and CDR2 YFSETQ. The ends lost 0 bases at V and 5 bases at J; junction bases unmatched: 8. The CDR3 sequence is CASSLAGGGAGETQYF. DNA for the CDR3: TGCGCCAGCAGCTTGGCCGGCGGGGGGGCCGGGGAGACCCAGTACTTC.

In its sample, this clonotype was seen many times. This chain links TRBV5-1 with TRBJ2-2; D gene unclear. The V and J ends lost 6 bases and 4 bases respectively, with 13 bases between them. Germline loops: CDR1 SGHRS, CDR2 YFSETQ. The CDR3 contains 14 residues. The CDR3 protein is CASTVNPGTGELFF. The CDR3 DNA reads TGCGCCAGCACCGTAAATCCTGGCACCGGGGAGCTGTTTTTT.

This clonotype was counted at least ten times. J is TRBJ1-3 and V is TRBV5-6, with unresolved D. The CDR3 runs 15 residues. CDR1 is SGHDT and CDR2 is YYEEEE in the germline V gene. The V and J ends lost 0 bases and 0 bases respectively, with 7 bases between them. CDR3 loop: CASSLASYSGNTIYF. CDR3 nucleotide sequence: TGTGCCAGCAGCTTGGCCAGCTACTCTGGAAACACCATATATTTT.

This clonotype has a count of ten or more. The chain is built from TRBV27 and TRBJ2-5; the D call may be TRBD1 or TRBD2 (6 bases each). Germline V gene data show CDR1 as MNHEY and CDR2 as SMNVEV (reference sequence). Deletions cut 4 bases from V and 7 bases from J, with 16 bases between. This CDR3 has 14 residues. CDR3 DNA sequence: TGTGCCAGCAGTTCCCGGACAGTGGGGGGGACCCAGTACTTC. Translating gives CASSSRTVGGTQYF.

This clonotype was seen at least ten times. The CDR3 DNA is TGTGCCAGCAGCTTAGTAGCGGGGGACAGGTTAATCCCTTCACCCCTCCACTTT. Its protein is CASSLVAGDRLIPSPLHF. The gene calls are TRBV7-6 and TRBJ1-6, with 8 nucleotides matching TRBD1. V was clipped by 1 base and J by 9 bases; unmatched bases: 14. Germline V gene data show CDR1 as SGHVS and CDR2 as FNYEAQ. The length of the CDR3 is 18 residues.

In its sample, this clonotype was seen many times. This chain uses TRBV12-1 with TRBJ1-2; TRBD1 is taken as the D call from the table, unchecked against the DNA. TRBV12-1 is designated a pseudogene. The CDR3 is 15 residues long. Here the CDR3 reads CASSFVALAGYGYTF. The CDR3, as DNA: TGTGCCAGCAGCTTTGTTGCCCTGGCAGGCTATGGCTACACCTTC.

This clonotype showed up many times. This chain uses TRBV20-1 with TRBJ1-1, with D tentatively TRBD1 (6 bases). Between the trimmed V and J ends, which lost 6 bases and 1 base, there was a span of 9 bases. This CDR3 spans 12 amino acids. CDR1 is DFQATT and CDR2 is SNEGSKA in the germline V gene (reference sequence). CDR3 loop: CSAGTPNTEAFF. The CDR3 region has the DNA TGCAGTGCCGGGACACCGAACACTGAAGCTTTCTTT.

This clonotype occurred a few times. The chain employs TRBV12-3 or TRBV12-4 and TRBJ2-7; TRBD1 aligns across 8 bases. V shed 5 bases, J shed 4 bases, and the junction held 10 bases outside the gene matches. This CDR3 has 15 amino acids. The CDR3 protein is CASSAGQGKGYEQYF. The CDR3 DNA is TGTGCCAGCAGTGCCGGACAGGGTAAAGGGTACGAGCAGTACTTC.

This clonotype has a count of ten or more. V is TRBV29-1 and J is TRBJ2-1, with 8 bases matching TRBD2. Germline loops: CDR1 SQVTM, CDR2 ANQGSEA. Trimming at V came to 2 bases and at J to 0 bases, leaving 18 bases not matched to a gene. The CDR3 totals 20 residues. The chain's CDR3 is CSVEWGPRASGRFSYNEQFF. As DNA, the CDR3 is TGCAGCGTTGAATGGGGTCCCCGGGCTAGCGGGCGTTTCTCCTACAATGAGCAGTTCTTC.

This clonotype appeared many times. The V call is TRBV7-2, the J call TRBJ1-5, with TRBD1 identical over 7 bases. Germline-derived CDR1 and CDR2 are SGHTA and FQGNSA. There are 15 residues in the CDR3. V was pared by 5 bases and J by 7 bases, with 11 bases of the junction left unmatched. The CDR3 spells CASSDRQGGTQPQHF. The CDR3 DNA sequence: TGTGCCAGCAGCGACAGACAGGGTGGGACGCAGCCCCAGCATTTT.

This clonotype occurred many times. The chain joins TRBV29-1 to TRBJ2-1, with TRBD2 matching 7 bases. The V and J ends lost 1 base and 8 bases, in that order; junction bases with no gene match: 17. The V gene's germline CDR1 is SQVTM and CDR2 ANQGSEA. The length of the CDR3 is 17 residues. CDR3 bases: TGCAGCGTTGAAGTCGCGGGGGTCAGGGAAAGACCCGATGAGCAGTTCTTC. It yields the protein CSVEVAGVRERPDEQFF.

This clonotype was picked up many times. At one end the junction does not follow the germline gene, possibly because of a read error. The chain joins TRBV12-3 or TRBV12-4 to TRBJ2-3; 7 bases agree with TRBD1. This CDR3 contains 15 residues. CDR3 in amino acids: CASSPRVQGTDAQYF. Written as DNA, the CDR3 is TGTGCCAGCAGTCCCAGGGTACAGGGGACAGATGCGCAGTATTTT.

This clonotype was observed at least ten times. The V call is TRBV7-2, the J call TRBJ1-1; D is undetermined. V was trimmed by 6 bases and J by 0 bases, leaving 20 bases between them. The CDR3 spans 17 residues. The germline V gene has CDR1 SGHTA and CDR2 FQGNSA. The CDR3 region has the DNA TGTGCCAGCAGATCTAGCACCGGATTTTTCATGAACACTGAAGCTTTCTTT. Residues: CASRSSTGFFMNTEAFF.

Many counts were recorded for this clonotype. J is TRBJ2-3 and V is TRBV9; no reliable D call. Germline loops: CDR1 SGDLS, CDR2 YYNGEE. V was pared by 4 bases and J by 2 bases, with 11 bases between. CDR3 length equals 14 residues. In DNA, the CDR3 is TGTGCCAGCAGCCCGCATGGAAACACAGATACGCAGTATTTT. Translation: CASSPHGNTDTQYF.

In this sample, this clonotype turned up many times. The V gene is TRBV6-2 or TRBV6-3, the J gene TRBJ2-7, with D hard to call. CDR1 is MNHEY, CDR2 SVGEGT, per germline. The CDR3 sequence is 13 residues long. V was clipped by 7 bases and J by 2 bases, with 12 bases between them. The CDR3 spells CASTMWLTYEQYF. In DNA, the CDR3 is TGTGCCAGCACAATGTGGCTTACCTACGAGCAGTACTTC.

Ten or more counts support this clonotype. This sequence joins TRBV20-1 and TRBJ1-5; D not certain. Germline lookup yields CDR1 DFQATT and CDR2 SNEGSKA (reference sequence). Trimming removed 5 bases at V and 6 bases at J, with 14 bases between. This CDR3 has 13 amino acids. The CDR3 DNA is TGCAGTGCTGGTTACTCCCCAAGTCAGCCCCAGCATTTT. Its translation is CSAGYSPSQPQHF.

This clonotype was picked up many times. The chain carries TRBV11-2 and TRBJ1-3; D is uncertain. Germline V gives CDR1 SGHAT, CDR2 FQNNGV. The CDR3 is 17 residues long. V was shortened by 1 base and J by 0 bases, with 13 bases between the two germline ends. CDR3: CASSLAVRTGSGNTIYF. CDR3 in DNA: TGTGCCAGCAGCTTAGCGGTTCGGACGGGCTCTGGAAACACCATATATTTT.

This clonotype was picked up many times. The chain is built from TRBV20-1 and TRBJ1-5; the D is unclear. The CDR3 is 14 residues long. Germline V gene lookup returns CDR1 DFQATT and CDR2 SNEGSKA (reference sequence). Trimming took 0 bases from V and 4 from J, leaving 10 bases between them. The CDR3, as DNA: TGCAGTGCTAGAGACCCAGGATCAAATCAGCCCCAGCATTTT. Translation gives CSARDPGSNQPQHF.

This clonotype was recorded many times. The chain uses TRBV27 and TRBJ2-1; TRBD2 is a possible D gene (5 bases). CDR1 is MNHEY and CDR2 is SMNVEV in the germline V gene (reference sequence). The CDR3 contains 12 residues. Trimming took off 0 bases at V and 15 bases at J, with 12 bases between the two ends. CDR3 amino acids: CASSLSGLQWFF. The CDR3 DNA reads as TGTGCCAGCAGTTTATCCGGACTGCAATGGTTCTTC.